This T cell receptor (beta chain) was found in a study of OX40 agonist ivuxolimab in advanced cancers. On the study more broadly: Melanoma, hepatocellular carcinoma, head and neck or renal cell cancer occurred in dose-escalation patients.

The data were produced by immunoSEQ multiplex PCR, yet TCRdb's version contains in-frame clones alone and is incomplete. Among around 42,000 clones listed, approximately 88% were seen once. The V end lost 7 bases, the J end lost 9 bases, and 19 bases lay between the germline ends. The length of the CDR3 is 14 residues. Germline loops: CDR1 LNHDA, CDR2 SQIVND (reference sequence). J is TRBJ2-1 and V is TRBV19; a possible D gene is TRBD2 (6 bases). The sample in question was CD4+ or CD8+ T cells sorted from blood, obtained in a trial of the OX40 agonist ivuxolimab. This receptor was obtained from an adult with an advanced solid tumor such as melanoma, head and neck, liver or kidney cancer. Written as DNA, the CDR3 is TGTGCCAGTACCCCTGGCCCGACAGCGGGTGAGCAGTTCTTC. The encoded protein is CASTPGPTAGEQFF.